This T cell receptor beta chain stems from a study of blood T cell repertoires in COVID-19. About the research overall: COVID-19 samples, acute and convalescent, were from the United States, Italy and Spain. The cDNA or gDNA used as material had been derived from T cells, B-cell-depleted T cells, or PBMCs.

As handled by the study authors: Amplification of reference gene primers provided the estimated nucleated cell counts. Sequencing used immunoSEQ multiplex PCR; TCRdb keeps in-frame clones, though not all of them. For V, J and clone size, that table is used; D and trimming come from the DNA. The data hold about 94,000 clones, with more than 70% observed a single time. The germline V gene encodes CDR1 KGHDR and CDR2 SFDVKD. There are 14 residues in the CDR3. Trimming stripped 6 bases from V and 4 bases from J, with 12 bases between. The rearrangement joins TRBV24-1 to TRBJ2-1; D not certain. This TCR derives from a human donor with acute or convalescent COVID-19. The donor label of this sample is uncertain. Sequencing used peripheral blood. CDR3 in amino acids: CATSRRTEYNEQFF. The CDR3 DNA reads TGTGCCACCAGTCGCAGAACAGAGTACAATGAGCAGTTCTTC.